This record looks at one TCR beta chain sequence and its context. This clone appeared once. Its antigen remains undetermined. Base qualities are not at hand, and no much larger clone is one base apart. These data come from a study of cytomegalovirus exposure and HLA in healthy donors (dated by TCRdb to 2017 to 2019). At the level of the whole study: An earlier analysis of approximately 590 of the donors reported 276 Gb of sequence data and more than 90 million unique TCR beta sequences from roughly 200 million T cells. Both class I and class II loci were covered by HLA typing, at four-digit resolution. Donor age, sex, ethnicity and CMV serostatus were compiled alongside the repertoire data. The later analysis used no new phenotypic data to find candidate immune exposures, relying instead on TCR beta sequences and their occurrence across donors. An earlier analysis of fewer than 700 of the donors applied high-throughput TCR beta sequencing to assess whether each TCR beta V gene segment acted as functional or pseudogenic. To study patterns of TCR occurrence, a later analysis re-analyzed previously published TCR beta repertoires from 666 donors and added high-resolution HLA genotyping. A separate validation cohort of roughly 120 different subjects was used in addition to the 666-subject first cohort. Genome-wide SNP genotypes for about three fifths of the roughly 670 donors were used in a later genetic analysis, which treated that subset as a discovery cohort. The study aimed to test whether signatures of past pathogen exposure could be identified by cataloging public T cell receptors. High-throughput TCR immunosequencing, statistical association of individual TCRs with disease status, and machine learning were combined to predict cytomegalovirus infection status. An early release that covered around 590 HLA-typed donors contained approximately 300 gigabases of sequencing data and 70 million to 100 million unique TCR sequences. Several DR-DQ haplotypes were treated as single units for association and clustering because of strong linkage in the cohort. The T cell repertoires of 666 subjects were profiled by immunosequencing and related to cytomegalovirus serostatus. Among a few hundred genotyped donors of the cohort, an average of around 240,000 unique TCR beta nucleotide sequences were sequenced per donor, roughly a sixth of them non-productive. All discovery cohort repertoires had been generated using a single sequencing platform. Among the approximately 400 genotyped donors, approximately 82% belonged to the genetic ancestry cluster associated with self-reported Caucasian donors. Typing coverage differed by locus: A, B, C, DRB1 and DQB1 were typed in about 629-640 donors, DQA1 in 500 to 550, DPA1 in some 570, and DPB1 in approximately 450. Summary of the overall study and its limitations: A later analysis found that TCR association rates varied across HLA loci, with DRB1 alleles showing the most associated TCRs and HLA-C alleles the fewest. In both the original and validation cohorts, the classifier was reported to diagnose cytomegalovirus status with high specificity and sensitivity. In an earlier analysis of approximately 600 of the donors, most TCR beta V segments were observed in productive rearrangements about 90% or about 30% of the time, broadly matching IMGT annotations. In a later analysis, several top co-occurrence clusters were reported to appear linked to parvovirus B19, influenza, CMV and Epstein-Barr virus. A further reported finding was that TCR beta sequences accurately predicted the HLA-A and HLA-B alleles for most subjects in the first cohort. Because some donors lacked HLA typing at each locus, the association tests relied only on the typed subset. A later genetic analysis reported fewer N-insertions in productive TCRs among donors in an Asian-associated ancestry cluster than the approximately 670-donor mean. Only TCR beta chains were sequenced in this cohort, and the absence of alpha or paired-chain data limited detectable features. Assigning TCR associations to individual alleles was difficult when HLA alleles, especially DR and DQ, strongly co-occurred. In a later analysis, HLA-associated TCR beta chains showed more clonal expansion and lower generation probabilities than non-associated chains that were equally common. Immune exposure information for the cohort was limited to CMV serostatus. Specific HLA alleles were associated with over 15,000 TCR beta sequences at a false discovery rate of 0.05 in a later analysis. A cluster of highly shared sequence variants was judged likely to be a technical artifact of the sequencing pipeline. In the study, approximately 160 TCR beta chains were listed as associated with cytomegalovirus. A few of the identified cytomegalovirus-associated TCR beta chains were confirmed in vitro to be specific for cytomegalovirus antigens. An association between a missense DCLRE1C variant and V-gene and J-gene trimming of TCR beta chains was found in a later genetic analysis and replicated in an independent cohort. Correlated functional status among segregating V segments might be attributable to linkage disequilibrium, but an unknown experimental factor could not be ruled out. A later analysis found that most CMV-associated TCR beta chains appeared HLA-restricted, with HLA associations seemingly driven largely by CMV exposure. The presence/absence analyses assumed that sequencing depth was roughly uniform across donors, and that assumption may not be true. It was suggested by the authors that the approach could potentially be generalized to other disease states and immunological phenotypes. Across donors, most TCR sequences were observed very rarely, whereas some public TCRs were present in many individuals. Over 15 rarely observed V segments, including chromosome 9 orphons, were excluded from the earlier analysis of about 600 of the donors because counts were too low.

The library was made by the immunoSEQ multiplex PCR assay. For the multiplex PCR, a mixture combining 60 forward primers for TCR Vbeta segments and 13 reverse primers for TCR Jbeta segments was used. A multiplex PCR assay on genomic DNA amplified the CDR3 region of rearranged TCR beta genes. The amplified TCR beta libraries were sequenced on the Illumina HiSeq System as 87-base-pair reads. From the authors' description of their analysis: In a later analysis, approximately 74 million unique TCR beta chains were counted across the roughly 700 repertoires, and around 11 million of these chains were shared by at least two donors. Raw reads were error-corrected and collapsed into unique sequences with a nearest-neighbor algorithm that merged closely related sequences to remove PCR and sequencing errors. V, D and J gene segments were assigned by aligning CDR3 sequences to IMGT reference sequences. For a sequence to be retained, at least a six-nucleotide match to both a V gene segment and a J gene segment was required. Rearrangements were called productive when the CDR3 lacked stop codons and stayed in frame with V and J; all others were non-productive. Following IMGT convention, CDR3 was defined as the stretch from the second conserved V-encoded cysteine to the conserved J-encoded phenylalanine. The earlier analysis of approximately 500 of the donors excluded sequences that lacked an unambiguous match to a single V gene segment. An earlier analysis of 450 to 650 of the donors called V segments functional above 56.7% productive rearrangements and segregating when the between-donor standard deviation exceeded 5%. To diagnose cytomegalovirus status from the catalog of TCR beta chain sequences, a statistical classification framework was built. In a later analysis, TCR nucleotide sequences were compared against IMGT/GENE-DB human TR gene sequences so that V and J genes could be assigned. Using the TCRdist pipeline, a later analysis assigned CDR3 sequences along with most-parsimonious VDJ recombination scenarios. In a later analysis, each TCR beta chain was defined by its CDR3 amino acid sequence together with its V-gene family, and reads without a unique V-gene family were excluded. In a later analysis, around 650 highly shared, low-generation-probability nucleotide sequences were removed to address suspected cross-contamination and a sequencing artifact. In a later analysis, a clonal expansion index for each public chain was calculated from normalized within-repertoire ranks of inferred template counts. Generation probabilities in a later analysis came from a VDJ recombination model fitted to out-of-frame rearrangements, and those results were checked against IGoR. A later analysis scored TCR-TCR, TCR-HLA and TCR-CMV co-occurrence with hypergeometric tests, applying a repertoire-size bias correction to TCR pairs. In a later analysis, false discovery rates were estimated by permuting HLA or CMV assignments 20 times. In a later analysis, co-occurring TCRs were grouped using DBSCAN, and TCRdist sequence similarity was added for clustering within HLA-allele-positive subsets. Repertoires with fewer than 30,000 or more than 120,000 public chains, plus five repertoires with anomalous nucleotide sharing, were excluded from co-occurrence clustering. Held by TCRdb, this immuneACCESS table contains in-frame sequences only and omits some clones. Under half of the omission traces to an unresolved V gene where checked; the cause of the rest is unknown. V and J calls and clone size are those listed in that table; D and trimming were worked out from the DNA. The sample records 120,000 to 150,000 clones, approximately 65% of which are singletons. Under 7.5% of the sample goes to the ten largest clones.

The cohort consisted of approximately 670 healthy bone marrow donors. At the time of sampling, all cohort members were nominally healthy, though unrecorded immune exposures were likely present. The donor tested CMV seronegative and was one of the 352 seronegative cohort members. Each donor provided a peripheral blood sample, and peripheral blood mononuclear cells were used for TCR beta sequencing. Genomic DNA extraction from the blood cell samples was performed with the Qiagen DNeasy Blood Extraction Kit. The sequenced material came from PBMCs. This sequence was found in a woman in her sixties or seventies in good health and CMV-seronegative.

The CDR3 region has the sequence CASSPLAGLTDTQYF. The DNA sequence reads TGTGCCAGTAGTCCACTAGCGGGACTCACAGATACGCAGTATTTT. Recombination linked TRBV19 to TRBJ2-3; 10 bases in the middle match TRBD2. Germline trimming: 5 bases from V, 2 bases from J; junction bases outside gene matches: 4. CDR1 is given as LNHDA and CDR2 as SQIVND, both from the germline V gene (reference sequence). Counted from cysteine to phenylalanine, this CDR3 has 15 amino acids. Of all the DNA, just the CDR3 is kept, 45 bases in frame from base 1.